The sequence of this T cell receptor (beta chain) was determined in a study of blood T cell repertoires in COVID-19. Study in general: Whether acute or convalescent, the COVID-19 samples came from the United States, Italy and Spain. PBMCs, B-cell-depleted T cells, or T cells were the source of the cDNA or gDNA that made up the material.

Germline V gene lookup returns CDR1 LNHDA and CDR2 SQIVND (reference sequence). This CDR3 is 16 amino acids long. Trimming took 5 bases from V and 1 from J, leaving 16 bases between them. Per the original data handling: Amplification from reference gene primers served as the basis for estimated nucleated cell counts. The assay was immunoSEQ multiplex PCR, and TCRdb's table has in-frame clones only and misses some. The V and J calls and clone size come from that table; D and trimming were worked out from the DNA. Here the sample spans approximately 28,000 clones, roughly 90% being singletons. The sequence was collected from a human donor in a cohort sampled during active COVID-19. The chain uses TRBV19 and TRBJ2-3; D possibly corresponds to TRBD2 (7 bases). Sequenced material: peripheral blood. The CDR3 nucleotides are TGTGCCAGTAGTGGGAGTCCGGGGGGCCGCACAGATACGCAGTATTTT. Protein sequence: CASSGSPGGRTDTQYF.